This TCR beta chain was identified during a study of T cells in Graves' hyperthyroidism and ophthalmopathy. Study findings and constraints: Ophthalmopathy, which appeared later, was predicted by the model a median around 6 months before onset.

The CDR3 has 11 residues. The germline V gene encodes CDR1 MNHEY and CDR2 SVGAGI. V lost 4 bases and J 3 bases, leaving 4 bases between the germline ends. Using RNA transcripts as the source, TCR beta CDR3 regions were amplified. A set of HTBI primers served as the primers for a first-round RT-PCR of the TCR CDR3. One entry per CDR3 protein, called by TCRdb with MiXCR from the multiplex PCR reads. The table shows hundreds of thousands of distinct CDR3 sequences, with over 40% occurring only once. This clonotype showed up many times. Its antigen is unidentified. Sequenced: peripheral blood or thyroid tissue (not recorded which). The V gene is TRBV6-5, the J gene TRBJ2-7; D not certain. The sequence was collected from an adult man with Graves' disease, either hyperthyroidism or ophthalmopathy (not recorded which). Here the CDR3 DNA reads TGTGCCAGCAGTTTTGGCTACGAGCAGTACTTC. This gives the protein CASSFGYEQYF.